This is a list of T cell receptor beta chains from one sample in a study of T-cell memory formation after mild COVID-19. MiXCR, run by TCRdb on the 5' RACE reads, gives a single entry per CDR3 protein. This table holds approximately 210,000 distinct CDR3 sequences, around 26% found once. Sequenced material: PBMCs or a T cell subset sorted from them (not recorded which). Receptor source: an adult woman who had mild COVID-19 (a few samples of this study predate the infection). Cell type and time point are not known. CDR3s include the opening cysteine and the closing phenylalanine or tryptophan. The D gene is left open where the match is weak. Rows may omit the clone size; those that give it use once, few, many or a size class.

TRBJ2-3 TRBV29-1 many . 13 TGCAGCGCGGTCCCCGGGGTCACAGATACGCAGTATTTT CSAVPGVTDTQYF
TRBJ2-2 TRBV5-1 few TRBD1 14 TGCGCCAGCAGGGGACAGGGCTTCACCGGGGAGCTGTTTTTT CASRGQGFTGELFF
TRBJ1-2 TRBV4-1 . . 14 TGCGCCAGCAGCCAAGAACCAGCAGCGGGGGGCTACACCTTC CASSQEPAAGGYTF
TRBJ1-2 TRBV15 . TRBD1 14 TGTGCCACCAGCCTACGGACAGGGGACTATGGCTACACCTTC CATSLRTGDYGYTF
TRBJ2-3 TRBV12-3/TRBV12-4 few . 13 TGTGCCAGCAGCTCCGCGGCCGCAGATACGCAGTATTTT CASSSAAADTQYF
TRBJ2-1 TRBV20-1 . . 16 TGCAGTGCTGACCACGGGAGCGGTTCAATTTACAATGAGCAGTTCTTC CSADHGSGSIYNEQFF
TRBJ1-1 TRBV10-3 . . 14 TGTGCCATCAGGGAACCCAGCCGGGGGACTGAAGCTTTCTTT CAIREPSRGTEAFF
TRBJ1-1 TRBV29-1 . . 13 TGCAGCGTTGCGGGACGGAGCAACACTGAAGCTTTCTTT CSVAGRSNTEAFF
TRBJ2-7 TRBV24-1 . . 13 TGTGCCACCAGTGATTGGACGTCTTACGAGCAGTACTTC CATSDWTSYEQYF
TRBJ2-1 TRBV5-1 . TRBD1 14 TGCGCCATCAGCTTGGCTGACAGGGGCGATGAGCAGTTCTTC CAISLADRGDEQFF
TRBJ2-1 TRBV28 . TRBD2 18 TGTGCCAGCAGTTTATCCGGACTAGCGGGGTTCTCCTACAATGAGCAGTTCTTC CASSLSGLAGFSYNEQFF
TRBJ2-5 TRBV12-3/TRBV12-4 . . 14 TGTGCCAGCAGGTCAGGGGCCCACCAAGAGACCCAGTACTTC CASRSGAHQETQYF
TRBJ2-1 TRBV29-1 few TRBD2 15 TGCAGCGTTCAGGGGACTAGCGGGAGTAGAGATGAGCAGTTCTTC CSVQGTSGSRDEQFF
TRBJ2-7 TRBV7-8 . . 14 TGTGCCAGCAGCTTGGTTGGACAGCTCCACGAGCAGTACTTC CASSLVGQLHEQYF
TRBJ1-1 TRBV5-6 . . 15 TGTGCCAGCAGCTCGCTCGGAGAGCTGAACACTGAAGCTTTCTTT CASSSLGELNTEAFF
TRBJ2-7 TRBV19 . . 14 TGTGCCAGTAGTATCCAGGATGGACCCTACGAGCAGTACTTC CASSIQDGPYEQYF
TRBJ2-2 TRBV10-1 once . 14 TGCGCCAGCAGTGATGGGACGGCTGGCGGGGAGCTGTTTTTT CASSDGTAGGELFF
TRBJ1-2 TRBV5-4 . TRBD1 14 TGTGCCAGCAGCTTGTCGGACAGGGGCCTCGGCTACACCTTC CASSLSDRGLGYTF
TRBJ2-1 TRBV27 few . 13 TGTGCCAGCAGTCACAGACAGTACAATGAGCAGTTCTTC CASSHRQYNEQFF
TRBJ2-3 TRBV4-1 few TRBD2 18 TGCGCCAGCAGCCGTATAGCGGGGGGGACCGCAAGCACAGATACGCAGTATTTT CASSRIAGGTASTDTQYF
TRBJ2-5 TRBV20-1 . . 12 TGCAGTGCTAGAGGATCGGGGGAGACCCAGTACTTC CSARGSGETQYF
TRBJ1-1 TRBV5-1 . . 16 TGCGCCAGCAGCTCCCCAATGACAGGAGGGAACACTGAAGCTTTCTTT CASSSPMTGGNTEAFF
TRBJ2-7 TRBV11-1 few . 13 TGTGCCAGCAGGACTAGTTGGTCGTACGAGCAGTACTTC CASRTSWSYEQYF
TRBJ2-7 TRBV2 . . 13 TGTGCCAGCAGTGAGCCAGGGGCTTACGAGCAGTACTTC CASSEPGAYEQYF